The entry that follows covers one TCR beta chain sequence. This clone's antigen is unknown. No base qualities exist here, and no much larger clone lies one base off it. The CDR3 starts with the cysteine, ends with the phenylalanine, and has 15 residues. This entry keeps only the CDR3 DNA: 45 bases, framed from base 1. According to the germline V gene (reference sequence), CDR1 reads SEHNR and CDR2 reads FQNEAQ. Trimming leaves V shorter by 1 base and J shorter by 10 bases, with the junction holding 5 bases beyond the gene matches. Systemically healthy Caucasian individuals from Russia, 39 in total and aged 6 to 90 years, were included as donors. Roughly 9 milliliters of peripheral blood were drawn from each donor into EDTA-treated Vacutainer tubes. Ficoll-Paque density-gradient centrifugation was used to isolate PBMCs, with at least 7 million per sample. Total RNA was extracted from PBMCs with Trizol reagent, with at least 6 micrograms obtained per sample. The percentages of naive CD45RAhigh/CD27high T cells were determined by flow cytometry on a PBMC aliquot from every donor.

This sample is drawn from a study of blood T cells in healthy people across ages (dated by TCRdb to the mid-2010s). For context, the study as a whole: Template switching captured roughly one uniquely barcoded TCR beta cDNA molecule per two T cells in model experiments. The study analyzed two additional independent replicas of 1 million unique cDNA reads from the same blood draw for two donors, one aged 18 to 29 and one aged 80 or older. The donors were divided into four age groups: young (average around 15 years), middle-aged (almost 40), aged (about 60) and long-lived (about 80). Using deep sequencing normalized with unique cDNA molecular identifiers, the study measured how TCR beta repertoire diversity changes with age. To avoid experimental bias, donors of different ages were randomly spread across the sequencing lanes. Overall study outcomes, separate from this receptor: Because donor CMV infection status was unknown, age-related changes in expanded clonotypes were potentially confounded. Estimates of total diversity based on one million sequenced T cells were regarded as lower bounds and as underestimates. The long-lived group showed more naive CD4+ T cells, fewer expanded clones and increased TCR diversity than the aged group, suggesting age selection. Since profiling was done on bulk unsorted PBMCs, naive and antigen-experienced compartments could not be conclusively compared. Observed TCR beta diversity correlated strongly with the percentage of naive T cells measured by flow cytometry. As age increased, observed TCR beta diversity per million T cells dropped in a roughly linear way, and a significant reduction was already evident by age approximately 40.

Library prep was done by 5' RACE. For sequencing, an Illumina HiSeq 2500 was employed. A second 7 to 11 cycle PCR used a sample-barcoded 5' primer and a J-beta primer mix. A unique molecular identifier was introduced onto each TCR beta cDNA molecule by a template-switch 5' adaptor carrying 12 random nucleotides. At least 2.5 million CDR3-containing paired-end reads were obtained from each sample. First-strand cDNA was synthesized from all RNA with the Mint cDNA synthesis kit, primed by a TRBC-specific oligonucleotide. After uracil-DNA glycosylase treatment, a first 18-cycle PCR used universal primers M1SS and BC2_uni_R on all cDNA. Processing in the source paper ran as follows. For normalization, 1 million high-quality reads were randomly selected from each sample, with every read carrying a distinct molecular identifier. Instead of being binned into consensus sequences, reads with shared molecular identifiers were discarded. CDR3 identification, clonotype clustering and error correction used MiTCR with a Q25 quality threshold and the strictest error-elimination algorithm. A nonparametric unseen species model with Euler transformation was used to estimate a lower bound on total TCR beta diversity. Using fastp trimming at Q25 and MiXCR clonotype assembly, TCRdb reanalyzed the public sequencing data and kept in-frame beta chains. Rows merge per CDR3 protein into single entries with the most common DNA and genes. TCRdb, not the original authors, processed these V and J calls. Present in this sample are hundreds of thousands of distinct CDR3 sequences, around 46% of which were seen just once. The ten top clones hold about 20% of the sample.

Specimen: blood. Recombination joined TRBV7-9 with TRBJ2-1; 12 nucleotides in the junction match TRBD2. The sequence came from a woman aged 55-69 years in good health. The CDR3 region reads CASSLETSGRGEQFF. The DNA reads as follows: TGTGCCAGCAGCTTAGAGACTAGCGGGAGAGGGGAGCAGTTCTTC.